Listed below are T cell receptor beta chains from one sample, sequenced in a study of T cells in localized non-small cell lung cancer. Clones were read by immunoSEQ multiplex PCR, and TCRdb kept only the in-frame ones, dropping some. This sample has approximately 28,000 clones; approximately 84% occur once, and the top ten carry approximately 5.7%. The sequencing used peripheral blood mononuclear cells, collected before any cancer treatment. The receptors come from a man aged 35 to 69 with stage III lung adenocarcinoma. Both conserved end residues are part of each CDR3. The order of the fields is J gene, clone size, D gene, V gene, CDR3 protein, CDR3 DNA. D genes are given only for firm matches. Clone size appears in some rows only: once, few, many, or a class for an expanded clone.

>TRBJ2-1|-|-|TRBV6-5
CASSYSVLVPYNEQFF
TGTGCCAGCAGTTACTCGGTACTAGTCCCCTACAATGAGCAGTTCTTC
>TRBJ2-6|-|-|TRBV2
CASVFASGANVLTF
TGTGCCAGCGTTTTCGCCTCAGGGGCCAACGTCCTGACTTTC
>TRBJ2-1|-|TRBD1|TRBV19
CASSATGLPHWQFF
TGTGCCAGTAGTGCGACAGGGCTACCCCACTGGCAGTTCTTC
>TRBJ2-5|-|TRBD2|TRBV20-1
CSATPGTTSYF
TGCAGTGCCACGCCCGGGACTACGAGTTACTTC
>TRBJ2-3|-|-|TRBV7-9
CASSYPRGRRLTDTQYF
TGTGCCAGCAGCTACCCGAGAGGTCGGCGGCTCACAGATACGCAGTATTTT
>TRBJ1-3|-|-|TRBV28
CASIAGGNTIYF
TGTGCCAGCATTGCGGGCGGAAACACCATATATTTT
>TRBJ2-7|-|-|TRBV6-6
CASSYSGGSSYEQYF
TGTGCCAGCAGTTACTCAGGGGGTAGCTCCTACGAGCAGTACTTC
>TRBJ2-2|-|TRBD1|TRBV10-3
CAISRGEGTGDTGELFF
TGTGCCATCAGCCGAGGGGAGGGGACAGGGGACACCGGGGAGCTGTTTTTT
>TRBJ2-1|-|TRBD2|TRBV5-1
CASSLSGSSAYNEQFF
TGCGCCAGCAGCTTGAGCGGGAGTTCCGCCTACAATGAGCAGTTCTTC
>TRBJ2-7|-|-|TRBV5-4
CASSLDGYAGSDEQYF
TGTGCCAGCAGCTTGGACGGGTATGCGGGAAGCGACGAGCAGTACTTC
>TRBJ1-4|once|-|TRBV11-1
CASSLNREELFF
TGTGCCAGCAGCCTGAACAGGGAGGAACTGTTTTTT
>TRBJ1-1|-|-|TRBV6-1
CASKTGGYTEAFF
TGTGCCAGCAAGACGGGAGGGTACACTGAAGCTTTCTTT
>TRBJ2-2|-|-|TRBV7-9
CASSLLPRNTGELFF
TGTGCCAGCAGCCTCCTACCTAGGAACACCGGGGAGCTGTTTTTT
>TRBJ2-7|few|-|TRBV10-3
CAISLGQTYEQYF
TGTGCCATCAGTCTCGGACAGACCTACGAGCAGTACTTC
>TRBJ2-3|-|-|TRBV7-2
CASSRTGSDTQYF
TGTGCCAGCAGCCGAACGGGTTCAGATACGCAGTATTTT